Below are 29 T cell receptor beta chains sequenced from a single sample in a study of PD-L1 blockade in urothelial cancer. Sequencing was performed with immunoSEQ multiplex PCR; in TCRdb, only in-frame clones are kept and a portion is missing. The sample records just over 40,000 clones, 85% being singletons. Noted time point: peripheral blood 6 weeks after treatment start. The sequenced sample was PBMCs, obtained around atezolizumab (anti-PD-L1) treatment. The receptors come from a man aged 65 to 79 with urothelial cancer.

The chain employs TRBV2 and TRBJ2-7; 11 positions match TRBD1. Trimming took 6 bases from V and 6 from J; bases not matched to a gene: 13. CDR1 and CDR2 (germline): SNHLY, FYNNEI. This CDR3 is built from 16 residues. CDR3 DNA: TGTGCCAGCAGCCCTACCGGGACAGGGGGTTTTAGCGAGCAGTACTTC. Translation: CASSPTGTGGFSEQYF. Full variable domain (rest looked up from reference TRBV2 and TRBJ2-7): EPEVTQTPSHQVTQMGQEVILRCVPISNHLYFYWYRQILGQKVEFLVSFYNNEISEKSEIFDDQFSVERPDGSNFTLKIRSTKLEDSAMYFCASSPTGTGGFSEQYFGPGTRLTVT.

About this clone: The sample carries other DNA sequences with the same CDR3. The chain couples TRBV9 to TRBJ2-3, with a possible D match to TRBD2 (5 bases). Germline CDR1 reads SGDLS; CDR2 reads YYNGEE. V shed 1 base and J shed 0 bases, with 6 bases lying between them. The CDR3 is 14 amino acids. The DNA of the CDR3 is TGTGCCAGCAGCGTAAGAGGGAGCACAGATACGCAGTATTTT. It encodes CASSVRGSTDTQYF.

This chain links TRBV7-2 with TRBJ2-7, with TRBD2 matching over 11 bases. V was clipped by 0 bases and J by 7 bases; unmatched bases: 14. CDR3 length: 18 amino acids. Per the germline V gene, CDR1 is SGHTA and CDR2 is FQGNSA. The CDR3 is CASSLAPLAGGLQGEQYF. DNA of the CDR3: TGTGCCAGCAGCTTAGCGCCGCTAGCGGGAGGACTTCAGGGAGAGCAGTACTTC.

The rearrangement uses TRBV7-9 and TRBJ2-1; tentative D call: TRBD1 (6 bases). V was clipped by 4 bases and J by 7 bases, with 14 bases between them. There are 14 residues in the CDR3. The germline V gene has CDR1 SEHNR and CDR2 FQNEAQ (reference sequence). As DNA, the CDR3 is TGTGCCAGCAGCTCACGGGACAATATGAATGAGCAGTTCTTC. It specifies CASSSRDNMNEQFF.

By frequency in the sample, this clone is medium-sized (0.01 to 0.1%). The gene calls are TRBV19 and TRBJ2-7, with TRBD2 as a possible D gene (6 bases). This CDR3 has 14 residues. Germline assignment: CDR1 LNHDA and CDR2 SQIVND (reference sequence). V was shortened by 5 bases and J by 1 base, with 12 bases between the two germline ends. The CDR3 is CASSSSGSSYEQYF. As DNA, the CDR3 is TGTGCCAGTAGTTCTTCCGGGAGTTCCTACGAGCAGTACTTC.

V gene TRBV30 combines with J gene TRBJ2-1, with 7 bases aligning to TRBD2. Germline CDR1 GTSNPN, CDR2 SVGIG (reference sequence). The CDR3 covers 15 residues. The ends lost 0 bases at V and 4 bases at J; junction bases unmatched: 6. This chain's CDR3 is CAWSVGGSFYNEQFF. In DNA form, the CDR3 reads TGTGCCTGGAGTGTGGGCGGGAGCTTTTACAATGAGCAGTTCTTC.

The CDR3 loop reads CASSWTDLNTEAFF. CDR3 DNA: TGCGCCAGCAGCTGGACAGATTTAAACACTGAAGCTTTCTTT. The V gene is TRBV5-1, the J gene TRBJ1-1, with a tentative D call TRBD1 (6 bases). The V gene lost 3 bases and the J gene lost 2 bases, with 11 bases spanning the gap. In germline, CDR1 is SGHRS, CDR2 YFSETQ. The CDR3 length is 14 residues.

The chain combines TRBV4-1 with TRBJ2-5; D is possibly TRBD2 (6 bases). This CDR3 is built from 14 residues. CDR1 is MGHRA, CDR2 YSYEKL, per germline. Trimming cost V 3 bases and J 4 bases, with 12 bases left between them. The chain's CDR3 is CASSHAGPGETQYF. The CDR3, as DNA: TGCGCCAGCAGCCACGCGGGACCGGGAGAGACCCAGTACTTC.

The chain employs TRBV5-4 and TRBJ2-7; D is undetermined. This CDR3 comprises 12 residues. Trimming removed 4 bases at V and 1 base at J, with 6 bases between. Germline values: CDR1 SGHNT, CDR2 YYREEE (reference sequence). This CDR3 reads CASSGKSYEQYF. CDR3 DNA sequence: TGTGCCAGCAGCGGCAAGTCCTACGAGCAGTACTTC.

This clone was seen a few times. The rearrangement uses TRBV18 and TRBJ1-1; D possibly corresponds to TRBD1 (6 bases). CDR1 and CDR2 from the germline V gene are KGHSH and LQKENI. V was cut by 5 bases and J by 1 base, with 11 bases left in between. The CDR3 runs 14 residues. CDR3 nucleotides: TGTGCCAGCTCAAGACAGGCCCCGAACACTGAAGCTTTCTTT. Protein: CASSRQAPNTEAFF.

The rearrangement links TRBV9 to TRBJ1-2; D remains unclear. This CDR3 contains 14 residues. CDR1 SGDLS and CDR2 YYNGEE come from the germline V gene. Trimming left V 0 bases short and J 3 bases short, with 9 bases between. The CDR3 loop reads CASSVGPEDYGYTF. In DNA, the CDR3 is TGTGCCAGCAGCGTAGGCCCGGAGGACTATGGCTACACCTTC.

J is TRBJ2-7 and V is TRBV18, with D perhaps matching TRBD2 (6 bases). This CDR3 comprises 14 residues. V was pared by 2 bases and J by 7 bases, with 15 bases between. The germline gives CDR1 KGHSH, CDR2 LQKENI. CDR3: CASSPGTSHYEQYF. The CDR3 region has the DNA TGTGCCAGCTCACCAGGGACTTCACATTATGAGCAGTACTTC.

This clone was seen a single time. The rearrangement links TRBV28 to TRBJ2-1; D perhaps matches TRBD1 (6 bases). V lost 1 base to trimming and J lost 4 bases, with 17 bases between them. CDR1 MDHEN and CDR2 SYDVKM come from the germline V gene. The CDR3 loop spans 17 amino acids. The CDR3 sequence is CASSLSPWGRRYNEQFF. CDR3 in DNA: TGTGCCAGCAGTTTATCCCCTTGGGGGCGGAGATACAATGAGCAGTTCTTC.

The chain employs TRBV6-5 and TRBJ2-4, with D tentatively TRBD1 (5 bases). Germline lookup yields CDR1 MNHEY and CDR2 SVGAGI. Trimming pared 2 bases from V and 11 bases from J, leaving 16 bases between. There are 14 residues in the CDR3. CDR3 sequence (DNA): TGTGCCAGCAGTTACGGACATAGCCCTTATTTTCAGTACTTC. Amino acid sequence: CASSYGHSPYFQYF.

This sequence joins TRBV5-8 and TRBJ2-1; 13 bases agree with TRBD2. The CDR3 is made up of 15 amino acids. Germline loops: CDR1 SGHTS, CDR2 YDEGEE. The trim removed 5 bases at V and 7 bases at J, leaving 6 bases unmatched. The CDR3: CASRAGLAGANEQFF. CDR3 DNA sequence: TGTGCCAGCAGGGCTGGACTAGCGGGAGCTAATGAGCAGTTCTTC.

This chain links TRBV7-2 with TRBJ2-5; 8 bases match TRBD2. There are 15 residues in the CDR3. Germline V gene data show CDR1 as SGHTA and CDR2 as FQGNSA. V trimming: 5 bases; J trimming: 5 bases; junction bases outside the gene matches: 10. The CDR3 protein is CASSPQGTSSETQYF. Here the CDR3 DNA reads TGTGCCAGCAGCCCCCAAGGGACTAGTAGTGAGACCCAGTACTTC.

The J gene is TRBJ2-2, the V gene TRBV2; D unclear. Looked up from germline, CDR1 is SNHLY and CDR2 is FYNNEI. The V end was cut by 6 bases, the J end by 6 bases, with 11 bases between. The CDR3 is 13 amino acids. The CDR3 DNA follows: TGTGCCAGCAGAGAGCAGGTATCCGGGGAGCTGTTTTTT. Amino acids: CASREQVSGELFF.

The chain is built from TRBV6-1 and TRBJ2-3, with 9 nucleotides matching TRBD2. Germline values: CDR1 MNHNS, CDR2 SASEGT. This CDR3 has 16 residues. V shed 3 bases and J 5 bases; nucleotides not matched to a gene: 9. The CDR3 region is CASSDPAGGSRDTQYF. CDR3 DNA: TGTGCCAGCAGTGACCCAGCGGGAGGCTCCAGAGATACGCAGTATTTT.

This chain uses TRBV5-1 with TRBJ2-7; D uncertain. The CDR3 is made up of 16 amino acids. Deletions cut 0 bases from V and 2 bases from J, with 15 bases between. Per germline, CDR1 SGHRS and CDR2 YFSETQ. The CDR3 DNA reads TGCGCCAGCAGCTTGGAAGGCGGCGGAACTACCTACGAGCAGTACTTC. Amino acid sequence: CASSLEGGGTTYEQYF.

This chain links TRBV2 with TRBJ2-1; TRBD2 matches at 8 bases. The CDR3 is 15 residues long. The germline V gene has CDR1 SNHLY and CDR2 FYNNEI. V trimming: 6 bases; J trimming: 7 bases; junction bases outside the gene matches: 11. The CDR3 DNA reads TGTGCCAGCAGCCTACTCCGGGCTAGCGGGAATGAGCAGTTCTTC. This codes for CASSLLRASGNEQFF.

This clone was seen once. The DNA of the CDR3 is TGTGCCAGTACGGTCCGGGACAGGAACTATGGCTACACCTTC. Its protein product is CASTVRDRNYGYTF. The chain joins TRBV19 to TRBJ1-2, with 8 bases lining up with TRBD1. From germline, CDR1 is LNHDA and CDR2 SQIVND (reference sequence). The CDR3 loop spans 14 amino acids. V was clipped by 7 bases and J by 2 bases; unmatched bases: 6.

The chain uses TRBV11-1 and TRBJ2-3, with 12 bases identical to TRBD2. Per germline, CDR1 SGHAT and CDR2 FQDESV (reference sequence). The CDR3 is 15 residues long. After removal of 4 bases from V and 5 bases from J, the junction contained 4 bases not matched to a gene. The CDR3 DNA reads TGTGCCAGCAGCTCTAGCGGGAGGGCCGGAGATACGCAGTATTTT. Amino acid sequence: CASSSSGRAGDTQYF. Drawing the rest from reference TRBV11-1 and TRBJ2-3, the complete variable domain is EAEVAQSPRYKITEKSQAVAFWCDPISGHATLYWYRQILGQGPELLVQFQDESVVDDSQLPKDRFSAERLKGVDSTLKIQPAELGDSAMYLCASSSSGRAGDTQYFGPGTRLTVL.

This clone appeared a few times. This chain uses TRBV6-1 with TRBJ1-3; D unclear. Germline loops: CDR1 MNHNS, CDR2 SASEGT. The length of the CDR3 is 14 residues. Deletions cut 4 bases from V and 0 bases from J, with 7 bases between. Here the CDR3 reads CASSASSSGNTIYF. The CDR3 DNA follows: TGTGCCAGCAGTGCGTCGAGCTCTGGAAACACCATATATTTT.

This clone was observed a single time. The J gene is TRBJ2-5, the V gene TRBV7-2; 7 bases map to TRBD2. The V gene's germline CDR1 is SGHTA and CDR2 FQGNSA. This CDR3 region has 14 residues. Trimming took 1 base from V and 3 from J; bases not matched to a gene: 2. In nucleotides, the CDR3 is TGTGCCAGCAGCTTAGGGGGGGGGAAAGAGACCCAGTACTTC. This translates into CASSLGGGKETQYF.

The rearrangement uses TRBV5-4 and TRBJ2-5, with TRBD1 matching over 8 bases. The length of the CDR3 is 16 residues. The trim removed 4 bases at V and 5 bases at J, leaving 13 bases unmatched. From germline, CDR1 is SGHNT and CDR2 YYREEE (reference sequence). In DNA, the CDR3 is TGTGCCAGCAGCCTAAGAGACCAGGGGGCGGCGGAGACCCAGTACTTC. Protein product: CASSLRDQGAAETQYF.

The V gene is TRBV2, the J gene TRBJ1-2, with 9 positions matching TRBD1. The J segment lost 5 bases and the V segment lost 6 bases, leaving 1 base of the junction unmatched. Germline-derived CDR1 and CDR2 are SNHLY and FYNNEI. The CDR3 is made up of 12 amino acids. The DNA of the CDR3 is TGTGCCAGCAGGGGACAGGGATATGGCTACACCTTC. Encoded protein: CASRGQGYGYTF.

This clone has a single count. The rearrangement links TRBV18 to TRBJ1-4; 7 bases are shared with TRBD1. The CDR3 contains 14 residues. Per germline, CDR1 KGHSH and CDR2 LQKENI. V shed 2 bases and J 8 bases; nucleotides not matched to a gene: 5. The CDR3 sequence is CASSPDRVWEKLFF. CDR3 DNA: TGTGCCAGCTCACCAGACAGGGTCTGGGAAAAACTGTTTTTT.

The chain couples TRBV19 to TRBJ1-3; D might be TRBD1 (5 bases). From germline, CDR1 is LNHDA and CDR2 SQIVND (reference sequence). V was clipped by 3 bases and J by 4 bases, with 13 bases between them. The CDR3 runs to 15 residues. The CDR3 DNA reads TGTGCCAGTAGTATTGGGGCAGGGCCCGGAAACACCATATATTTT. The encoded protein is CASSIGAGPGNTIYF.

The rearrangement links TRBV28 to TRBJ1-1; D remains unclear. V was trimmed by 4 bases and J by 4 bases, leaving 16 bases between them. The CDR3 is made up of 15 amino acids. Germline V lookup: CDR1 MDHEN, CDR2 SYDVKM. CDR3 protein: CASSSRTGRATEAFF. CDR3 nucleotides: TGTGCCAGCAGTTCAAGGACTGGGCGTGCCACTGAAGCTTTCTTT.